These 10 T cell receptor beta chains were sequenced from one sample in a study of long-term antiretroviral therapy in people with HIV (dated by TCRdb to between 2020 and 2023). Sequencing of the TRB variable region was done with the immunoSEQ hsTCRB v3.0 assay at survey level resolution. The source is immuneACCESS, and TCRdb retained only in-frame sequences with V and J called. Part of the clones is not carried over; for the studies checked, unresolved V genes explain less than half of this, and the remainder is unexplained. The sample table contains around 18,000 clones; only one count was recorded for 79% of them. Clones ranked in the top ten supply 6.4% of the sample. The sequencing here drew on unsorted PBMCs, taken at the start of antiretroviral therapy, before treatment. Every receptor here comes from a man in his late teens or twenties with HIV.

The chain joins TRBV6-1 to TRBJ1-1; D is possibly TRBD1 (5 bases). CDR1 is MNHNS, CDR2 SASEGT, per germline. V lost 2 bases and J 1 base, leaving 11 bases between the germline ends. The CDR3 consists of 15 residues. This CDR3 is CASSEFLGPNTEAFF. As DNA, the CDR3 is TGTGCCAGCAGTGAATTCTTGGGACCGAACACTGAAGCTTTCTTT.

The CDR3 DNA reads as TGCGCCAGCAGCGTACAGGGGGCGGGCCAGCCCCAGCATTTT. This translates into CASSVQGAGQPQHF. The rearrangement uses TRBV5-1 and TRBJ1-5; 9 bases are a match to TRBD1. The CDR3 contains 14 residues. The junction had 6 bases not matched to a gene; V was cut back by 4 bases and J by 7 bases. Per the germline V gene, CDR1 is SGHRS and CDR2 is YFSETQ.

In this sample, this clone turned up once. V and J are TRBV9 and TRBJ2-1, with 8 bases that match TRBD2. The length of the CDR3 is 15 residues. Germline assignment: CDR1 SGDLS and CDR2 YYNGEE. Germline trimming cut 4 bases from V and 5 bases from J; bases unmatched to any gene: 8. CDR3 amino acids: CASSPRTSPNNEQFF. CDR3 nucleotide sequence: TGTGCCAGCAGCCCCCGGACTAGCCCGAACAATGAGCAGTTCTTC. Combining the CDR3 with reference TRBV9 and TRBJ2-1 gives the whole variable domain DSGVTQTPKHLITATGQRVTLRCSPRSGDLSVYWYQQSLDQGLQFLIQYYNGEERAKGNILERFSAQQFPDLHSELNLSSLELGDSALYFCASSPRTSPNNEQFFGPGTRLTVL.

This chain links TRBV30 with TRBJ1-2; D unclear. V was shortened by 2 bases and J by 5 bases, with 6 bases between the two germline ends. The germline V gene encodes CDR1 GTSNPN and CDR2 SVGIG (reference sequence). The CDR3 contains 11 residues. CDR3 nucleotides: TGTGCCTGGAGTAGATTTTATGGCTACACCTTC. Amino acid sequence: CAWSRFYGYTF.

This chain links TRBV4-3 with TRBJ2-3, with D maybe TRBD2 (6 bases). Trimming removed 4 bases at V and 2 bases at J, with 10 bases between. The CDR3 loop spans 14 amino acids. Germline-derived CDR1 and CDR2 are LGHNA and YSLEER. The CDR3 loop reads CASSLSGVTDTQYF. For the CDR3, the DNA is TGCGCCAGCAGCCTTTCGGGAGTCACAGATACGCAGTATTTT.

This clone has more than one count but fewer than ten. The sample contains more than one DNA sequence encoding this CDR3. V usage is TRBV5-6 and J usage is TRBJ1-1; D is undetermined. This CDR3 is built from 12 residues. Germline values: CDR1 SGHDT, CDR2 YYEEEE. Trimming pared 2 bases from V and 5 bases from J, leaving 7 bases between. CDR3 sequence reads: CASSFGGTEAFF. In DNA, the CDR3 is TGTGCCAGCAGCTTCGGTGGGACTGAAGCTTTCTTT.

This chain uses TRBV4-3 with TRBJ1-2, with a tentative D call TRBD1 (5 bases). Deletions cut 0 bases from V and 4 bases from J, with 18 bases between. Germline assignment: CDR1 LGHNA and CDR2 YSLEER. This CDR3 comprises 17 residues. DNA of the CDR3: TGCGCCAGCAGCCAAGATCTTGCGAGGGGTTACGGCTATGGCTACACCTTC. Translated, it gives CASSQDLARGYGYGYTF.

V and J are TRBV25-1 and TRBJ2-7; D is ambiguous. Trimming pared 0 bases from V and 5 bases from J, leaving 5 bases between. The germline V gene has CDR1 MGHDK and CDR2 SYGVNS. The CDR3 runs to 12 residues. The CDR3 sequence is CASSEYGDEQYF. The DNA of the CDR3 is TGTGCCAGCAGTGAATACGGTGACGAGCAGTACTTC.

This chain links TRBV2 with TRBJ1-2, with no clear D. V was clipped by 2 bases and J by 9 bases, with 13 bases between them. CDR1 SNHLY and CDR2 FYNNEI come from the germline V gene. The CDR3 is 13 residues long. The DNA for the CDR3 is TGTGCCAGCAGTGAATTGGGCCGTCGAAGCTACACCTTC. Amino acids: CASSELGRRSYTF.

This clone was detected once. V is TRBV27 and J is TRBJ2-3; D possibly corresponds to TRBD2 (5 bases). This CDR3 comprises 15 residues. The germline gives CDR1 MNHEY, CDR2 SMNVEV (reference sequence). Deletions cut 1 base from V and 0 bases from J, with 8 bases between. CDR3 region: CASSLWGASTDTQYF. Written as DNA, the CDR3 is TGTGCCAGCAGTTTATGGGGAGCAAGCACAGATACGCAGTATTTT.